This is a list of T cell receptor beta chains from one sample in a study of vaccination and CD4 T cells after COVID-19. No antigen is known for these receptors. TCRdb itself ran the PCR reads through MiXCR, one entry per CDR3 protein. The table includes about 21,000 distinct CDR3 sequences, about 27% detected once. The material sequenced was cultured CD4+ T cells from blood. These receptors came from a human donor with COVID-19. The CDR3 runs from the conserved cysteine through the conserved F or W. The D gene is left open where the match is weak. A clone size is listed for some rows: how often the clone was seen (once, few, many), or a class if it is expanded.

cdr3_nt,cdr3_aa,d_call,j_call,v_call,clone_size
TGTGCCAGCAGCCGGCCGGACAGAAAGAATGATGAAGCTTTCTTT,CASSRPDRKNDEAFF,-,TRBJ1-1,TRBV7-9,-
TGCAGTGCTAGTTACGGGCCCTCCCAAGAGACCCAGTACTTC,CSASYGPSQETQYF,-,TRBJ2-5,TRBV20-1,few
TGTGCCAGCAGTTATGAGAACGCCGGGGAGCTGTTTTTT,CASSYENAGELFF,-,TRBJ2-2,TRBV12-3/TRBV12-4,-
TGCGCCAGCAGCCAAGCCAGGAGGCAGGGAGGTGGTGGCTACACCTTC,CASSQARRQGGGGYTF,-,TRBJ1-2,TRBV4-1,-
TGTGCCATCAGGGGGACTAGCGGGTCTGGTGAGCAGTTCTTC,CAIRGTSGSGEQFF,TRBD2,TRBJ2-1,TRBV10-3,-
TGTGCCAGCAGTGAGGCGGCGCAGGTGTCGTATGAGCAGTTCTTC,CASSEAAQVSYEQFF,-,TRBJ2-1,TRBV2,-
TGTGCCAGCAGCCTCGAGCGGGGTGGCGAGCAGTACTTC,CASSLERGGEQYF,TRBD2,TRBJ2-7,TRBV7-2,-
TGTGCCAGCAGCTTAACATCGGCAGGGGGCAATGAGCAGTTCTTC,CASSLTSAGGNEQFF,TRBD1,TRBJ2-1,TRBV7-2,-
TGTGCCAGCTCACCTGGGGACAGGGCCGCTTTCTTT,CASSPGDRAAFF,TRBD1,TRBJ1-1,TRBV18,-
TGTGCCAGCAGCTTAGCGTCCGCGAGCTCTAGCACAGATACGCAGTATTTT,CASSLASASSSTDTQYF,-,TRBJ2-3,TRBV7-2,-
TGCAGTGCTAGATCTGGGGGCAACAATCAGCCCCAGCATTTT,CSARSGGNNQPQHF,-,TRBJ1-5,TRBV20-1,-
TGTGCCAGCAGTACCCCCACGACCAAGAGCTCCTACAATGAGCAGTTCTTC,CASSTPTTKSSYNEQFF,-,TRBJ2-1,TRBV6-2/TRBV6-3,-
TGTGCCAGCAGTCTAACCGGGACAGGGGATAATTCACCCCTCCACTTT,CASSLTGTGDNSPLHF,TRBD1,TRBJ1-6,TRBV6-1,-
TGTGCTAGCAGCCCAACGGGGGCCGGAGAGACCCAGTACTTC,CASSPTGAGETQYF,-,TRBJ2-5,TRBV7-7,-
TGTGCCTGGACGGGAGGGTCCTACGAGCAGTACTTC,CAWTGGSYEQYF,TRBD2,TRBJ2-7,TRBV30,few